This entry is about one T cell receptor (beta chain). As handled by the study authors: Estimation of nucleated cell counts relied on the amplification of reference gene primers. The protocol was immunoSEQ multiplex PCR, while the TCRdb copy is restricted to in-frame clones and leaves out a portion. The V and J calls and clone size were taken over from that table, and D and trimming were inferred from the DNA. Here the sample spans some 200,000 clones, around 84% being singletons. Looked up from germline, CDR1 is LNHDA and CDR2 is SQIVND (reference sequence). The CDR3 sequence is 15 residues long. Losses at the gene ends were 3 bases for V and 6 bases for J; bases not matched to a gene: 8. The entry originates in a study of blood T cell repertoires in COVID-19. Study background: Some COVID-19 samples were acute and others convalescent; all came from the United States, Italy and Spain.

The sequenced sample consisted of peripheral blood. The TCR comes from a woman aged 55-75 years who had recovered from COVID-19. The chain has TRBV19 and TRBJ1-1, with 9 positions matching TRBD1. CDR3 amino acids: CASSITTGGSPEAFF. In DNA, the CDR3 is TGTGCCAGTAGTATCACGACAGGGGGATCCCCTGAAGCTTTCTTT.